This T cell receptor (beta chain) was captured in a study of blood T cell repertoires in COVID-19. Study summary: Researchers got acute and convalescent COVID-19 samples from the United States, Italy and Spain.

V lost 9 bases to trimming and J lost 6 bases; unmatched junction nucleotides: 5. The CDR3 totals 13 residues. Germline-derived CDR1 and CDR2 are LNHDA and SQIVND (reference sequence). Generated by immunoSEQ multiplex PCR, the TCRdb table keeps only in-frame clones and is missing some. The sample includes under 200,000 clones, nearly 85% of them seen just once. The chain is built from TRBV19 and TRBJ1-2; 12 bases agree with TRBD1. Input material: peripheral blood. The TCR was taken from a woman aged 30 to 39 with acute or convalescent COVID-19. CDR3 sequence: CASEGQGANGYTF. CDR3 coding DNA: TGTGCCAGCGAGGGACAGGGGGCAAATGGCTACACCTTC.